These T cell receptor beta chains were read from a single sample in a study of T cell responses to AZD1222 COVID-19 vaccine. Repertoires were generated with immunoSEQ multiplex PCR, while TCRdb's copy carries only in-frame clones and drops some. The sample lists around 180,000 clones; about nine tenths were seen once. The sample was peripheral blood, taken on day 0 of MenACWY control vaccination. These TCRs come from an adult in good health. Each CDR3 is given with its conserved first and last residue. Fields, in order: V gene, J gene, D gene, clone size, CDR3 DNA, CDR3 protein. D genes are given only for firm matches. Not every row has a clone size; where given, it reads once, few, many or a size class.

v_call: TRBV5-6; j_call: TRBJ2-4; d_call: TRBD2; clone_size: NA; cdr3_nt: TGTGCCAGCAGCCCCGCTAGCGGTCTAGCCAAAAACATTCAGTACTTC; cdr3_aa: CASSPASGLAKNIQYF
v_call: TRBV12-5; j_call: TRBJ2-2; d_call: NA; clone_size: NA; cdr3_nt: TGTGCTAGCTCCCCTGGTCCCCCCGGGGAGCTGTTTTTT; cdr3_aa: CASSPGPPGELFF
v_call: TRBV24-1; j_call: TRBJ2-2; d_call: TRBD2; clone_size: NA; cdr3_nt: TGTGCCACCAGTGCCCTCCTAGCGGGGGGGAACACCGGGGAGCTGTTTTTT; cdr3_aa: CATSALLAGGNTGELFF
v_call: TRBV3-1/TRBV3-2; j_call: TRBJ1-2; d_call: NA; clone_size: NA; cdr3_nt: TGTGCCAGCAGCCAAGATGCGCAAGGCTACACCTTC; cdr3_aa: CASSQDAQGYTF
v_call: TRBV27; j_call: TRBJ2-7; d_call: TRBD1; clone_size: NA; cdr3_nt: TGTGCCAGCAGACCACGGACAGGGTTCTACGAGCAGTACTTC; cdr3_aa: CASRPRTGFYEQYF
v_call: TRBV25-1; j_call: TRBJ1-6; d_call: NA; clone_size: NA; cdr3_nt: TGTGCCAGCCGTCAGGCAGGTACTAATTCACCCCTCCACTTT; cdr3_aa: CASRQAGTNSPLHF
v_call: TRBV2; j_call: TRBJ2-7; d_call: NA; clone_size: NA; cdr3_nt: TGTGCCAGCAGTTACACCCCAGGGTACGAGCAGTACTTC; cdr3_aa: CASSYTPGYEQYF
v_call: TRBV7-9; j_call: TRBJ2-5; d_call: NA; clone_size: NA; cdr3_nt: TGTGCCAGCATGGGGGCTGGGAAGACCCAGTACTTC; cdr3_aa: CASMGAGKTQYF
v_call: TRBV15; j_call: TRBJ1-4; d_call: TRBD1; clone_size: NA; cdr3_nt: TGTGCCACCAGCAGAGGGCCGGGACAGGGAAATGAAAAACTGTTTTTT; cdr3_aa: CATSRGPGQGNEKLFF
v_call: TRBV7-6; j_call: TRBJ1-1; d_call: TRBD1; clone_size: NA; cdr3_nt: TGTGCCAGCAGCTTGGACAGGACAAACACTGAAGCTTTCTTT; cdr3_aa: CASSLDRTNTEAFF
v_call: TRBV9; j_call: TRBJ2-7; d_call: TRBD2; clone_size: NA; cdr3_nt: TGTGCCAGCAGCGTAGGACTAGCTCCCTACGAGCAGTACTTC; cdr3_aa: CASSVGLAPYEQYF
v_call: TRBV30; j_call: TRBJ1-5; d_call: NA; clone_size: NA; cdr3_nt: TGTGCCTGGAGTGGGGACTCTGCTAGCAATCAGCCCCAGCATTTT; cdr3_aa: CAWSGDSASNQPQHF
v_call: TRBV6-4; j_call: TRBJ2-1; d_call: TRBD1; clone_size: NA; cdr3_nt: TGTGCCAGCAGTGTGGAACAGGGGATCGGTGAGCAGTTCTTC; cdr3_aa: CASSVEQGIGEQFF
v_call: TRBV9; j_call: TRBJ1-1; d_call: NA; clone_size: NA; cdr3_nt: TGTGCCAGCACCCCTGGACTCTTGAACACTGAAGCTTTCTTT; cdr3_aa: CASTPGLLNTEAFF
v_call: TRBV6-5; j_call: TRBJ1-5; d_call: NA; clone_size: NA; cdr3_nt: TGTGCCAGCACTCAACTAACAGGGTCCAATCAGCCCCAGCATTTT; cdr3_aa: CASTQLTGSNQPQHF
v_call: TRBV7-8; j_call: TRBJ2-5; d_call: NA; clone_size: NA; cdr3_nt: TGTGCCAGCAGCTTACGGGCCCTGGGGGAGACCCAGTACTTC; cdr3_aa: CASSLRALGETQYF
v_call: TRBV28; j_call: TRBJ2-7; d_call: NA; clone_size: NA; cdr3_nt: TGTGCCAGCGCTGATTTCTACGAGCAGTACTTC; cdr3_aa: CASADFYEQYF
v_call: TRBV19; j_call: TRBJ2-2; d_call: NA; clone_size: NA; cdr3_nt: TGTGCCAGTAGTCCCTTGCCCCAGGGAACCGGGGAGCTGTTTTTT; cdr3_aa: CASSPLPQGTGELFF
v_call: TRBV9; j_call: TRBJ2-7; d_call: NA; clone_size: few; cdr3_nt: TGTGCCAGCAGCGGGGACTTCTCCCCCGAGCAGTACTTC; cdr3_aa: CASSGDFSPEQYF
v_call: TRBV2; j_call: TRBJ2-7; d_call: NA; clone_size: once; cdr3_nt: TGTGCCAGCACGGGTTACGAGCAGTACTTC; cdr3_aa: CASTGYEQYF
v_call: TRBV2; j_call: TRBJ2-1; d_call: NA; clone_size: NA; cdr3_nt: TGTGCCAGCAGTGAATCCCCTAGGCGCAATGAGCAGTTCTTC; cdr3_aa: CASSESPRRNEQFF
v_call: TRBV10-3; j_call: TRBJ1-5; d_call: NA; clone_size: NA; cdr3_nt: TGTGCCATCAGTGATTTACATGACTCTAATCAGCCCCAGCATTTT; cdr3_aa: CAISDLHDSNQPQHF
v_call: TRBV5-1; j_call: TRBJ1-1; d_call: NA; clone_size: NA; cdr3_nt: TGCGCCAGCAGCTATGGAGGCACTGAAGCTTTCTTT; cdr3_aa: CASSYGGTEAFF
v_call: TRBV27; j_call: TRBJ2-2; d_call: NA; clone_size: NA; cdr3_nt: TGTGCCACCCAAGCTGGAGAACCGAACACCGGGGAGCTGTTTTTT; cdr3_aa: CATQAGEPNTGELFF
v_call: TRBV2; j_call: TRBJ2-7; d_call: TRBD2; clone_size: few; cdr3_nt: TGTGCCAGCAGTAAAGCGGGAGGCGAGCAGTACTTC; cdr3_aa: CASSKAGGEQYF